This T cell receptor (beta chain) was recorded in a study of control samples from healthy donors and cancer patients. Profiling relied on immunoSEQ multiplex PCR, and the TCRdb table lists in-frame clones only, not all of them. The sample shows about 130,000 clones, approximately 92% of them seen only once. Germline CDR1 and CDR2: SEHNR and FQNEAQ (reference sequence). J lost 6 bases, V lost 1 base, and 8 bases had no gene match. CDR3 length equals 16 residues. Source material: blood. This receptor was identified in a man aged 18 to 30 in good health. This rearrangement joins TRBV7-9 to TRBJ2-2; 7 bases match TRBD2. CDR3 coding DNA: TGTGCCAGCAGCTTAGAACTAGCGCCCAGCTCCGGGGAGCTGTTTTTT. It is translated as CASSLELAPSSGELFF.